This T cell receptor (beta chain) derives from a study of Graves' ophthalmopathy and Graves' hyperthyroidism (dated by TCRdb to between 2017 and 2018). Study-wide context: Peripheral blood samples were taken at the time of initial diagnosis, before any treatment was given. The study used TCR beta repertoire signatures to distinguish Graves' ophthalmopathy from Graves' hyperthyroidism and to predict progression to ophthalmopathy. In total, 135 blood samples were TCR-sequenced: approximately 40 ophthalmopathy, some 75 hyperthyroidism and around 17 hyperthyroidism-to-ophthalmopathy patients. To explore V-J signatures that distinguish ophthalmopathy from hyperthyroidism, a discovery set of about a hundred patients was enrolled, made up of 40 to 45 with ophthalmopathy and roughly 57 with stable hyperthyroidism. An independent validation cohort comprised 18 to 20 hyperthyroidism patients and 15 to 17 patients who later progressed from hyperthyroidism to ophthalmopathy. In several hyperthyroidism patients, the T-cell repertoires found in thyroid tissue were compared with those found in blood. Following sampling, methimazole starting at 30 mg daily was administered to hyperthyroidism patients, and high-dose intravenous methylprednisolone was administered to ophthalmopathy patients. The roughly 94 discovery patients were randomly split 7:3 into training and test sets. Here is what the overall study found, with its caveats: Sample size was not statistically predetermined, and group allocation was not concealed from the investigators. In validation, the model predicted ophthalmopathy progression with more than 70% sensitivity and approximately 75% specificity; 12 predicted patients were CT-confirmed with GO in a median of approximately 6.2 months. In cross-validation, the 13-signature model distinguished ophthalmopathy from stable hyperthyroidism with nearly 90% sensitivity and approximately 81% specificity, while in the test set the corresponding values were roughly 80% and 75%. Most of the expanded thyroid clonotypes with a frequency above 0.001 were also detected in blood, and it was suggested that the thyroid immune response may be reflected by blood repertoires.

For repertoire sequencing, the TCR beta CDR3 regions were amplified from RNA transcripts. The first round was an RT-PCR using HTBI primers with the Qiagen OneStep RT-PCR kit, and this first round was followed by a second-round multiplex PCR, then size selection and purification. Libraries were sequenced on an Illumina HiSeq2000 using paired-end 100 bp reads. The original methods were these. SOAPnuke was used to process the reads, throwing out any read that had adapters, had uncalled bases, had a mean Phred below 15, or lacked an exact constant-primer or identifier match. COPE v1.2.5 was used to merge high-quality paired reads. Clonotypes were defined as unique nucleotide sequences and were aligned to IMGT TRB V, D and J references using MiTCR v1.1. Analysis was restricted to V-J combinations with a frequency above 0.0001, which covered roughly 99% of repertoires. For each V-J combination, a TCR clonal expansion and chaos score was defined as the ratio of F50 clonal expansion to chaos observed in the TCRdist matrix. Welch's t-statistics and random forest were used to reduce the features to some 13 V-J combinations, which were then used as input to a naive Bayes classifier. Thyroid-blood repertoire similarity was quantified with the Morisita-Horn index. The public sequencing data were trimmed at Q25 with fastp and processed into clonotypes with MiXCR by TCRdb, which kept only in-frame beta chains. Rows are combined by CDR3 protein, so each entry shows the most common genes and DNA. These V and J calls are TCRdb output, not the study's own analysis. For this sample the table gives under 250,000 distinct CDR3 sequences, of which 20% to 25% were detected only once. The ten top clones hold 43% of the sample.

From cysteine to phenylalanine, the CDR3 is 17 amino acids long. The DNA shown is the 51-base CDR3, in frame from base 1. Trimming costs V 1 base and J 7 bases, and their ends lie 23 bases apart. From the germline V gene (reference sequence), CDR1 is WNHNN and CDR2 is SYGVQD. Patients with ophthalmopathy had moderately to severely active disease, with a Clinical Activity Score of 3 or more, a NOSPECS grade of 4 or more, and a disease duration of less than 3 months. Patients with other autoimmune diseases, uncontrolled infections, pregnancy or lactation were excluded from the study. Clinical symptoms, serum thyroxine, TRAb, thyroid ultrasound and orbital computed tomography were used for diagnosis. Ficoll-Paque density gradient centrifugation was used to isolate PBMCs from 8.5 to 10 ml of fresh peripheral blood. Total RNA was extracted using Trizol reagent, and RNA quality was checked on an Agilent 2100 Bioanalyzer.

In its sample, this clonotype was seen many times. Its target antigen remains unknown. There are no base qualities to consult, and no much larger clone falls within one base. Sequencing used peripheral blood. The TCR comes from a woman aged 50 to 65 with Graves' ophthalmopathy. Donor details come from another sample of the same person, matched by shared clones. The chain is assembled from TRBV10-1 and TRBJ2-7; the D gene is possibly TRBD2, with 6 bases matching. The DNA sequence is given as TGCGCCAGCAGTGAGTTTTTTCCCGGGACTCATGGTCGGGAGCAGTACTTC. The encoded protein is CASSEFFPGTHGREQYF.